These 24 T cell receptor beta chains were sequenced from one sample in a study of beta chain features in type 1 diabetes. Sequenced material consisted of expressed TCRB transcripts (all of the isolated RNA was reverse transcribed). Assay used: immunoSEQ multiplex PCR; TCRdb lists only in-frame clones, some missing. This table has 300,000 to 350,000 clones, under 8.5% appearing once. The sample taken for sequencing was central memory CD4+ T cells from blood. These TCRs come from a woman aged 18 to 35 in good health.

CDR3 DNA sequence: TGTGCCAGCAGCTTAACTCGGCACGAGCAGTACTTC. Its protein is CASSLTRHEQYF. The chain has TRBV11-2 and TRBJ2-7; D gene unclear. Germline CDR1 reads SGHAT; CDR2 reads FQNNGV. V was pared by 2 bases and J by 5 bases, with 7 bases between. CDR3 size: 12 residues.

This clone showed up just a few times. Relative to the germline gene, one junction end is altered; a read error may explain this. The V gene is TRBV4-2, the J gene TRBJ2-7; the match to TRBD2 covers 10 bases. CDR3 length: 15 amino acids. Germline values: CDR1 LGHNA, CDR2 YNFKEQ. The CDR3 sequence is CASSQDVTSGMAVDF. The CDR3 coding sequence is TGTGCCAGCAGCCAAGATGTCACTAGCGGGATGGCAGTGGACTTC.

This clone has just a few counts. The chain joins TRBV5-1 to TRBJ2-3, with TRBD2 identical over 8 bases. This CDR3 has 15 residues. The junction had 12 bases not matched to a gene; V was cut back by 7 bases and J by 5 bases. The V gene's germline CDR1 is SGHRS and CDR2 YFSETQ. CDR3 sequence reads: CASGSGAGVGDTQYF. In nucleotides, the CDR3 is TGCGCCAGCGGGTCTGGAGCGGGAGTTGGAGATACGCAGTATTTT.

The CDR3 DNA follows: TGTGCCAGTAGTATACCCTGGACCTCCTCTGAGCAGTTCTTC. As protein: CASSIPWTSSEQFF. V gene TRBV19 combines with J gene TRBJ2-1; D uncertain. This CDR3 has 14 residues. Germline V gene data show CDR1 as LNHDA and CDR2 as SQIVND (reference sequence). Between the trimmed V and J ends, which lost 2 bases and 9 bases, there was a span of 14 bases.

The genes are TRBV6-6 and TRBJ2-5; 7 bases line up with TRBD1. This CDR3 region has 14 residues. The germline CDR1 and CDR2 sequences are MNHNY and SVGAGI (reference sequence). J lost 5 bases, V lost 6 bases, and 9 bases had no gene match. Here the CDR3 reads CASSLDRARETQYF. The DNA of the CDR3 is TGTGCCAGCAGCCTCGACAGGGCCAGGGAGACCCAGTACTTC.

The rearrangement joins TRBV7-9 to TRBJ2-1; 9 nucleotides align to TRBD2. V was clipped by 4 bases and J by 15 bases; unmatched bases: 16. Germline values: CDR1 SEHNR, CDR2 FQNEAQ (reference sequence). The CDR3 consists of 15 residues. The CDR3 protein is CASSSRLWASGKAFF. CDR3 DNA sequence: TGTGCCAGCAGCTCCCGCCTGTGGGCTAGCGGGAAAGCGTTCTTC.

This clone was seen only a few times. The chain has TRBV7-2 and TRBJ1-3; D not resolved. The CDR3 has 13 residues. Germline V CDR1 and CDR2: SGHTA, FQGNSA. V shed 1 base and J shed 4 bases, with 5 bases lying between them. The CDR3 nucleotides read TGTGCCAGCAGCTTAGGCCGCGGAAACACCATATATTTT. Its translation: CASSLGRGNTIYF.

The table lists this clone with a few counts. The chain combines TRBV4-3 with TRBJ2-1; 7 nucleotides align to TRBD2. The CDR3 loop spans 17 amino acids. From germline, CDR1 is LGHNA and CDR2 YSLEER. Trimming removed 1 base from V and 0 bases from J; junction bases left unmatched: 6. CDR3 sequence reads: CASSQGHGGSSYNEQFF. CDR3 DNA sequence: TGCGCCAGCAGCCAAGGCCATGGCGGGAGCTCCTACAATGAGCAGTTCTTC.

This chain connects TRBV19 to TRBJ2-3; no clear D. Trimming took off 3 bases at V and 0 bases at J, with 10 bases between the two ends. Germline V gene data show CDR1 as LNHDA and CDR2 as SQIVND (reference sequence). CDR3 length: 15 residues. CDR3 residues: CASSIWATSTDTQYF. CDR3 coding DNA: TGTGCCAGTAGTATTTGGGCTACTAGCACAGATACGCAGTATTTT.

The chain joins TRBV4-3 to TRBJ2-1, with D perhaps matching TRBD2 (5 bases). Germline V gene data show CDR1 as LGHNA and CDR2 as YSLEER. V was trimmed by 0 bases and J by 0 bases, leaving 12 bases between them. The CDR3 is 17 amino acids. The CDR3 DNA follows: TGCGCCAGCAGCCAAGAGTTCGGACTGAGCTCCTACAATGAGCAGTTCTTC. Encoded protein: CASSQEFGLSSYNEQFF.

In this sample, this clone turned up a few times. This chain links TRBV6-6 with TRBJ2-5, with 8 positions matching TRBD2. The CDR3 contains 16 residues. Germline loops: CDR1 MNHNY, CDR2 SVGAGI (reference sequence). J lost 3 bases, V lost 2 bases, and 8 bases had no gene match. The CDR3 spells CASSYGAGGGKETQYF. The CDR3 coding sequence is TGTGCCAGCAGTTACGGTGCGGGAGGTGGGAAAGAGACCCAGTACTTC.

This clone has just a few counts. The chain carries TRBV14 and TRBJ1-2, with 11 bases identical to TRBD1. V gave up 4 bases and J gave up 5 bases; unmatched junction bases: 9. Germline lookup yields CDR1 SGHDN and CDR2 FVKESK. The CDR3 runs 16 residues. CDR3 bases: TGTGCCAGCAGCCCCATAGGGGGACAGGGGGAGTATGGCTACACCTTC. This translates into CASSPIGGQGEYGYTF.

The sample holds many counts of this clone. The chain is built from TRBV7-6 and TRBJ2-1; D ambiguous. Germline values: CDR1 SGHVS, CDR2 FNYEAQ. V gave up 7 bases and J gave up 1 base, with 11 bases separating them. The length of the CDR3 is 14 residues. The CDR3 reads CASTNMGSYNEQFF. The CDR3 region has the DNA TGTGCCAGCACGAATATGGGGTCCTACAATGAGCAGTTCTTC.

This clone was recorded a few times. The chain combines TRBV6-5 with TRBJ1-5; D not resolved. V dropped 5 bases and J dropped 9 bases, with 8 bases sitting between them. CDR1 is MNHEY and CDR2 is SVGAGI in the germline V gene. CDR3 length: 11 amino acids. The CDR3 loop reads CASSEGRPQHF. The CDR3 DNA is TGTGCCAGCAGTGAAGGTCGGCCCCAGCATTTT.

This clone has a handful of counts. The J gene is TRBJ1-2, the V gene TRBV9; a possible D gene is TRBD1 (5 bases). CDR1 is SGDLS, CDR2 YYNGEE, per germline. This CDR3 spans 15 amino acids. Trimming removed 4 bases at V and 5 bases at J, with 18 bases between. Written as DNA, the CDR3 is TGTGCCAGCAGCCCGGGTCTGGCAGGGTTTTATGGCTACACCTTC. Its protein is CASSPGLAGFYGYTF.

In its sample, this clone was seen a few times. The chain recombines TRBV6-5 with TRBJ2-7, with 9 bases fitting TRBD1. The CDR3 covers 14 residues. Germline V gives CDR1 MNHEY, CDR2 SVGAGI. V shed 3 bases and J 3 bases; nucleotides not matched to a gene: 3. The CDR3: CASSYRDRDYEQYF. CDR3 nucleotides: TGTGCCAGCAGTTATAGGGACAGGGACTACGAGCAGTACTTC.

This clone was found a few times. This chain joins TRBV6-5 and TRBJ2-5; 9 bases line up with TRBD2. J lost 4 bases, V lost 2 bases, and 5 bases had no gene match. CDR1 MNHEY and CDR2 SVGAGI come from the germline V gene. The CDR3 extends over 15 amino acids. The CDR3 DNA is TGTGCCAGCAGTTACGGGCGGGAGGGCCGAGAGACCCAGTACTTC. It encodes CASSYGREGRETQYF.

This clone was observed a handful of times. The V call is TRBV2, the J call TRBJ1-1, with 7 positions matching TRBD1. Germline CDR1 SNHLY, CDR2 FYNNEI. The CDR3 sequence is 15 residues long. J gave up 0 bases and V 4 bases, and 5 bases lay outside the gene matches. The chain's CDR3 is CASSVEGALNTEAFF. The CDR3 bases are TGTGCCAGCAGTGTTGAGGGGGCATTGAACACTGAAGCTTTCTTT.

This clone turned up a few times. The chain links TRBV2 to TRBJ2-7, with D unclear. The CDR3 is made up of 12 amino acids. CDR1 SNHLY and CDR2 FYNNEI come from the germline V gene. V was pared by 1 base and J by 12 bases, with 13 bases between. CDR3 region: CASSEVQNPGYF. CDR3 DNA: TGTGCCAGCAGTGAAGTGCAGAATCCCGGGTACTTC.

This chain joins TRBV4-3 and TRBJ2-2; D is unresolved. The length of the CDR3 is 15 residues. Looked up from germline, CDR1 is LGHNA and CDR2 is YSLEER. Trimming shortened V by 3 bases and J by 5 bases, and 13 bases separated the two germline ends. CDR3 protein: CASSHRPEGTGELFF. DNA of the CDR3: TGCGCCAGCAGCCACCGCCCGGAAGGGACCGGGGAGCTGTTTTTT.

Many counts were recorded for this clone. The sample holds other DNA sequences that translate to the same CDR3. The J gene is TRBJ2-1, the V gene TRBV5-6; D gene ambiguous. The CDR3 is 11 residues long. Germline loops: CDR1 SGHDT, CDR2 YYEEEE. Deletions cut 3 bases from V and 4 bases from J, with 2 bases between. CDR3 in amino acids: CASSSYNEQFF. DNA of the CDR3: TGTGCCAGCAGCTCATACAATGAGCAGTTCTTC.

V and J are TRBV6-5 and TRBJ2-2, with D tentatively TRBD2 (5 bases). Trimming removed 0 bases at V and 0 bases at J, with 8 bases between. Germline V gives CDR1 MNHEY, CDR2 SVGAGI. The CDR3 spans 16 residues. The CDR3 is CASSYSAVANTGELFF. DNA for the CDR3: TGTGCCAGCAGTTACTCAGCGGTGGCGAACACCGGGGAGCTGTTTTTT.

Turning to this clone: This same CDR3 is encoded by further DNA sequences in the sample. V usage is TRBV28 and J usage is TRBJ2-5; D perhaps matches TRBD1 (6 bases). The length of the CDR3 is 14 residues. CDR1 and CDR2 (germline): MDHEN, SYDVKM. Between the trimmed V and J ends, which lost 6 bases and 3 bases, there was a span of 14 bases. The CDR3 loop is CASSRRGTEETQYF. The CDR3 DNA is TGTGCCAGCAGCAGAAGGGGGACGGAAGAGACCCAGTACTTC.

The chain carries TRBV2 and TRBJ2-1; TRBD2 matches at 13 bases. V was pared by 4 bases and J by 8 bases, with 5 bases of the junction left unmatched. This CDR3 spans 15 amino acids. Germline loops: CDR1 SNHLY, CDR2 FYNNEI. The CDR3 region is CASSGTSGSGDEQFF. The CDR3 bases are TGTGCCAGCAGTGGGACTAGCGGGAGTGGCGATGAGCAGTTCTTC.